A single sample gave rise to the 30 T cell receptor beta chains below, sequenced in a study of PD-L1 blockade in urothelial cancer. Sequencing used immunoSEQ multiplex PCR; TCRdb keeps in-frame clones, though not all of them. This sample has over 35,000 clones; roughly nine tenths occur once, and the top ten carry around 11%. Described time point: pretreatment peripheral blood. This material consisted of PBMCs, taken around atezolizumab (anti-PD-L1) treatment. These receptors were taken from a woman in her sixties or seventies with urothelial cancer.

This clone was counted once. The V and J genes are TRBV5-1 and TRBJ2-1, with D tentatively TRBD2 (5 bases). Germline CDR1 and CDR2: SGHRS and YFSETQ. V was clipped by 4 bases and J by 8 bases, with 22 bases between them. The CDR3 runs 16 residues. Here the CDR3 DNA reads TGCGCCAGCAGCGTCGCCGCGAGTAGCGTAGCCTATGAGCAGTTCTTC. Amino acids: CASSVAASSVAYEQFF. Combining the CDR3 with reference TRBV5-1 and TRBJ2-1 gives the whole variable domain KAGVTQTPRYLIKTRGQQVTLSCSPISGHRSVSWYQQTPGQGLQFLFEYFSETQRNKGNFPGRFSGRQFSNSRSEMNVSTLELGDSALYLCASSVAASSVAYEQFFGPGTRLTVL.

V is TRBV30 and J is TRBJ1-5; 7 bases fit TRBD1. V was clipped by 3 bases and J by 4 bases; unmatched bases: 3. The germline V gene encodes CDR1 GTSNPN and CDR2 SVGIG (reference sequence). This CDR3 is built from 13 residues. CDR3 in amino acids: CAWSLGQNQPQHF. The CDR3 DNA reads TGTGCCTGGAGCTTGGGACAGAATCAGCCCCAGCATTTT.

This clone was observed once. This chain uses TRBV7-8 with TRBJ2-3, with D tentatively TRBD1 (6 bases). The V end was cut by 3 bases, the J end by 4 bases, with 14 bases between. There are 15 residues in the CDR3. Germline V gene sequence: CDR1 SGHVS, CDR2 FQNEAQ. The CDR3 loop reads CASSFQGPRADTQYF. DNA of the CDR3: TGTGCCAGCAGCTTTCAGGGGCCGCGCGCAGATACGCAGTATTTT.

The chain recombines TRBV6-1 with TRBJ2-7, with 8 bases lining up with TRBD1. This CDR3 has 16 amino acids. J was trimmed by 6 bases and V by 6 bases; bases with no gene match: 16. Germline loops: CDR1 MNHNS, CDR2 SASEGT. CDR3 bases: TGTGCCAGCAGAGAACCCTACCAGGGGGCTTTGGTCGAGCAGTACTTC. Its translation: CASREPYQGALVEQYF.

This chain uses TRBV11-2 with TRBJ2-7; a possible D gene is TRBD1 (5 bases). Trimming removed 4 bases from V and 5 bases from J, with 18 bases in between. The CDR3 consists of 15 residues. Germline values: CDR1 SGHAT, CDR2 FQNNGV. The CDR3 here is CASSSTTRVLDEQYF. In DNA, the CDR3 is TGTGCCAGCAGCTCAACCACCAGGGTACTCGACGAGCAGTACTTC.

The chain has TRBV19 and TRBJ2-7; a weak D match, TRBD2 (6 bases). There are 13 residues in the CDR3. The V gene lost 3 bases and the J gene lost 7 bases, with 13 bases spanning the gap. Germline V lookup: CDR1 LNHDA, CDR2 SQIVND (reference sequence). The CDR3 reads CASSIYIREEQYF. For the CDR3, the DNA is TGTGCCAGTAGTATTTACATACGGGAGGAGCAGTACTTC.

CDR3 nucleotide sequence: TGTGCCAGCAGCTCCCCCACTAGCGGGAGTTTCAATGAGCAGTTCTTC. Translation: CASSSPTSGSFNEQFF. The chain employs TRBV11-2 and TRBJ2-1, with 11 bases identical to TRBD2. CDR1 and CDR2 from the germline V gene are SGHAT and FQNNGV. Germline trimming cut 4 bases from V and 6 bases from J; bases unmatched to any gene: 8. The CDR3 totals 16 residues.

The gene calls are TRBV7-9 and TRBJ2-7, with 12 bases fitting TRBD1. The CDR3 length is 15 residues. The junction had 3 bases not matched to a gene; V was cut back by 1 base and J by 5 bases. CDR1 SEHNR and CDR2 FQNEAQ come from the germline V gene (reference sequence). CDR3 region: CASSLEGTGGHEQYF. The CDR3 DNA is TGTGCCAGCAGCTTAGAAGGGACAGGGGGCCACGAGCAGTACTTC.

This clone has a single count. The gene calls are TRBV27 and TRBJ2-1; TRBD2 aligns across 10 bases. This CDR3 is built from 15 residues. Germline-derived CDR1 and CDR2 are MNHEY and SMNVEV (reference sequence). Trimming took 2 bases from V and 3 from J; bases not matched to a gene: 1. CDR3 sequence (DNA): TGTGCCAGCAGTTTAAGGACTAGCGGCTACAATGAGCAGTTCTTC. It is translated as CASSLRTSGYNEQFF.

The rearrangement uses TRBV10-1 and TRBJ2-1, with 13 bases that match TRBD2. Germline V CDR1 and CDR2: WNHNN, SYGVQD (reference sequence). CDR3 length: 13 amino acids. The ends lost 6 bases at V and 10 bases at J; junction bases unmatched: 3. Written as DNA, the CDR3 is TGCGCCAGCAGCCCGGGACTAGCGGGAGAGCAGTTCTTC. Its protein product is CASSPGLAGEQFF.

This sequence joins TRBV6-5 and TRBJ2-7; D call uncertain. V gave up 2 bases and J gave up 3 bases, with 14 bases separating them. Per germline, CDR1 MNHEY and CDR2 SVGAGI. This CDR3 comprises 15 residues. The CDR3 region has the DNA TGTGCCAGCAGTTACAGTGGCAGGCAAGTCTACGAGCAGTACTTC. Translating gives CASSYSGRQVYEQYF.

V gene TRBV27 combines with J gene TRBJ1-4; perhaps TRBD1 as D (5 bases). Germline loops: CDR1 MNHEY, CDR2 SMNVEV (reference sequence). CDR3 length equals 15 residues. Trimming cost V 0 bases and J 4 bases, with 9 bases left between them. The CDR3 protein is CASSLSRAFNEKLFF. The CDR3 nucleotides read TGTGCCAGCAGTTTATCCAGGGCTTTTAATGAAAAACTGTTTTTT. Full variable domain (rest looked up from reference TRBV27 and TRBJ1-4): EAQVTQNPRYLITVTGKKLTVTCSQNMNHEYMSWYRQDPGLGLRQIYYSMNVEVTDKGDVPEGYKVSRKEKRNFPLILESPSPNQTSLYFCASSLSRAFNEKLFFGSGTQLSVL.

This chain joins TRBV25-1 and TRBJ2-1, with TRBD2 matching 7 bases. Germline trimming cut 8 bases from V and 8 bases from J; bases unmatched to any gene: 3. The CDR3 covers 11 residues. Germline CDR1 and CDR2: MGHDK and SYGVNS. The CDR3 sequence: CASRLADEQFF. CDR3 sequence (DNA): TGTGCCAGCCGACTAGCAGATGAGCAGTTCTTC.

This chain links TRBV6-5 with TRBJ2-5; 10 bases line up with TRBD1. The V segment lost 0 bases and the J segment 5 bases; nucleotides outside the gene matches: 6. The CDR3 runs to 16 residues. Germline CDR1 is MNHEY and CDR2 is SVGAGI. The CDR3 DNA is TGTGCCAGCAGTTACTCGGCGGGACAGGGGAGTGAGACCCAGTACTTC. Its protein is CASSYSAGQGSETQYF.

The chain couples TRBV5-1 to TRBJ1-1; maybe TRBD1 (5 bases). From germline, CDR1 is SGHRS and CDR2 YFSETQ. The CDR3 sequence is 13 residues long. V lost 3 bases and J lost 3, with 9 bases in between. The CDR3: CASSYQGDTEAFF. CDR3 coding DNA: TGCGCCAGCAGCTACCAGGGTGACACTGAAGCTTTCTTT.

The chain links TRBV7-3 to TRBJ2-5, with D possibly TRBD2 on 5 matching bases. Germline CDR1 and CDR2: SGHTA and FQGTGA. The CDR3 is made up of 13 amino acids. Deletions cut 5 bases from V and 5 bases from J, with 12 bases between. DNA of the CDR3: TGTGCCAGCAGCCCAATAGGCGGGGAGACCCAGTACTTC. Protein: CASSPIGGETQYF.

This clone showed up just once. The V call is TRBV6-4, the J call TRBJ2-3; the D is unclear. The CDR3 covers 15 residues. With 0 bases removed from V and 2 bases from J, the gap between germline ends came to 9 bases. Germline values: CDR1 MRHNA, CDR2 SNTAGT. The CDR3: CASSDSPIATDTQYF. Here the CDR3 DNA reads TGTGCCAGCAGTGACTCGCCTATCGCCACAGATACGCAGTATTTT.

The V gene is TRBV5-1, the J gene TRBJ2-3; 8 bases match TRBD1. The ends lost 3 bases at V and 1 base at J; junction bases unmatched: 4. The CDR3 runs 15 residues. Germline V lookup: CDR1 SGHRS, CDR2 YFSETQ. CDR3: CASSSRTGRTDTQYF. The CDR3 DNA follows: TGCGCCAGCAGCTCTCGGACAGGGCGCACAGATACGCAGTATTTT.

This clone occurred once. V is TRBV19 and J is TRBJ2-1, with 8 nucleotides matching TRBD2. Germline CDR1 and CDR2: LNHDA and SQIVND (reference sequence). V gave up 7 bases and J gave up 6 bases; unmatched junction bases: 5. The CDR3 loop spans 13 amino acids. The CDR3 region is CASKRREANEQFF. In nucleotides, the CDR3 is TGTGCCAGTAAAAGGCGGGAGGCCAATGAGCAGTTCTTC.

The J gene is TRBJ2-7, the V gene TRBV10-3, with 8 bases that match TRBD1. The CDR3 is made up of 15 amino acids. Germline CDR1 reads ENHRY; CDR2 reads SYGVKD. The V segment lost 0 bases and the J segment 5 bases; nucleotides outside the gene matches: 6. DNA of the CDR3: TGTGCCATCAGTGAGTCACAAGACAGGGGCCACGAGCAGTACTTC. It translates to CAISESQDRGHEQYF.

The chain employs TRBV7-6 and TRBJ2-3, with D tentatively TRBD1 (6 bases). The CDR3 sequence is 15 residues long. Between the trimmed V and J ends, which lost 3 bases and 1 base, there was a span of 11 bases. Germline CDR1 is SGHVS and CDR2 is FNYEAQ. The CDR3 nucleotides are TGTGCCAGCAGCTTTACAGGGTATGGCACAGATACGCAGTATTTT. This codes for CASSFTGYGTDTQYF.

This chain uses TRBV14 with TRBJ2-3; TRBD2 agrees at 7 bases. This CDR3 comprises 16 residues. Germline lookup yields CDR1 SGHDN and CDR2 FVKESK. Trimming took 3 bases from V and 2 from J; bases not matched to a gene: 8. The CDR3 is CASSQGTTWVTDTQYF. In DNA, the CDR3 is TGTGCCAGCAGCCAGGGGACTACTTGGGTCACAGATACGCAGTATTTT.

The chain has TRBV7-3 and TRBJ2-1; D is possibly TRBD1 (5 bases). The germline V and J ends were trimmed by 5 bases and 3 bases, with 11 bases remaining between them. Germline CDR1 is SGHTA and CDR2 is FQGTGA. This CDR3 spans 14 amino acids. The CDR3 spells CASSPRGDYNEQFF. The DNA of the CDR3 is TGTGCCAGCAGCCCTAGGGGTGACTACAATGAGCAGTTCTTC.

The CDR3 DNA is TGTGCCAGCAGCCTCACAGGGGGAGCTAACTATGGCTACACCTTC. It translates to CASSLTGGANYGYTF. The rearrangement links TRBV4-2 to TRBJ1-2; TRBD1 matches at 8 bases. CDR3 length: 15 residues. Trimming at V came to 4 bases and at J to 0 bases, leaving 4 bases not matched to a gene. Per the germline V gene, CDR1 is LGHNA and CDR2 is YNFKEQ.

The chain uses TRBV27 and TRBJ1-4; TRBD1 aligns across 9 bases. The trim removed 6 bases at V and 8 bases at J, leaving 10 bases unmatched. Germline V CDR1 and CDR2: MNHEY, SMNVEV (reference sequence). The CDR3 extends over 15 amino acids. DNA for the CDR3: TGTGCCAGCAGCCCCTGGACAGGGGTCGGGGAAAAACTGTTTTTT. It yields the protein CASSPWTGVGEKLFF. Combining the CDR3 with reference TRBV27 and TRBJ1-4 gives the whole variable domain EAQVTQNPRYLITVTGKKLTVTCSQNMNHEYMSWYRQDPGLGLRQIYYSMNVEVTDKGDVPEGYKVSRKEKRNFPLILESPSPNQTSLYFCASSPWTGVGEKLFFGSGTQLSVL.

The J gene is TRBJ1-4, the V gene TRBV30; 8 nucleotides align to TRBD1. Germline V lookup: CDR1 GTSNPN, CDR2 SVGIG (reference sequence). The CDR3 loop spans 12 amino acids. V trimming: 1 base; J trimming: 10 bases; junction bases outside the gene matches: 2. This chain's CDR3 is CAWSETGAKLFF. The CDR3 DNA reads TGTGCCTGGAGTGAGACAGGGGCAAAACTGTTTTTT.

This rearrangement joins TRBV4-1 to TRBJ2-7; 10 nucleotides match TRBD1. The V segment lost 3 bases and the J segment 4 bases; nucleotides outside the gene matches: 3. Germline V gene sequence: CDR1 MGHRA, CDR2 YSYEKL. The CDR3 loop spans 14 amino acids. DNA of the CDR3: TGCGCCAGCAGCCACGACAGGGGGCTATACGAGCAGTACTTC. Amino acid sequence: CASSHDRGLYEQYF.

A few counts support this clone. CDR3: CASKDRTWNTGELFF. CDR3 in DNA: TGTGCCAGTAAGGACAGGACCTGGAACACCGGGGAGCTGTTTTTT. The chain is built from TRBV19 and TRBJ2-2; 7 nucleotides agree with TRBD1. V dropped 7 bases and J dropped 1; count of bases not matched to a gene: 6. The CDR3 has 15 amino acids. The germline CDR1 and CDR2 sequences are LNHDA and SQIVND (reference sequence).

The rearrangement links TRBV5-1 to TRBJ2-1; TRBD2 is a possible D gene (6 bases). CDR3 size: 19 residues. The V end was cut by 3 bases, the J end by 0 bases, with 22 bases between. Looked up from germline, CDR1 is SGHRS and CDR2 is YFSETQ. The CDR3 DNA follows: TGCGCCAGCAGCTCGTGGGGAAGTGGGATAGCGGACTCCTACAATGAGCAGTTCTTC. As protein: CASSSWGSGIADSYNEQFF.

The gene calls are TRBV27 and TRBJ2-4, with D uncertain. Germline V gene sequence: CDR1 MNHEY, CDR2 SMNVEV (reference sequence). The CDR3 contains 15 residues. The V end lost 4 bases, the J end lost 0 bases, and 10 bases lay between the germline ends. CDR3 bases: TGTGCCAGCAGTTCGAAACAGTTAGCCAAAAACATTCAGTACTTC. Its protein is CASSSKQLAKNIQYF.